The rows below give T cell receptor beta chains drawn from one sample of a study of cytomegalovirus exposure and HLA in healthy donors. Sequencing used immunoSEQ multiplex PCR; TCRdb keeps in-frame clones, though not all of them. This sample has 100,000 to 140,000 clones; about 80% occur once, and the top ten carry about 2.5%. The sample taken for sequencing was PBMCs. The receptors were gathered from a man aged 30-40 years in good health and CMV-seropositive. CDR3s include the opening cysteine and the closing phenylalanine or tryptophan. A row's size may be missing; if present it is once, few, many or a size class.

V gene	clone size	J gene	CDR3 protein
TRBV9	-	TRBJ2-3	CASSSRRGRGQGTDTQYF
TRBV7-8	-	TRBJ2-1	CASSLARGGGYNEQFF
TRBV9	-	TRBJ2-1	CASSPQGQNNEQFF
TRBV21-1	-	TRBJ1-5	CASSKEGELPLSNQPQHF
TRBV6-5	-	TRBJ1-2	CASSYSRGGYTF
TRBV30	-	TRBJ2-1	CAWSEGVAGEQFF
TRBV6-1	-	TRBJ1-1	CASSPTGTTLAFF
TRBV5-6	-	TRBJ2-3	CASSVDRYTDTQYF
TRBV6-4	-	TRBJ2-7	CASSLPYHYEQYF
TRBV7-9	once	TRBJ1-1	CSSSMPGLTEAFF
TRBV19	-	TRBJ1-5	CASSIVTVNQPQHF
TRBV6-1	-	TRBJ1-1	CASSFRGGGNTEAFF
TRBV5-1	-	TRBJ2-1	CASSLFGGSYNEQFF
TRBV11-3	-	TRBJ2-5	CASSFFDGEETQYF
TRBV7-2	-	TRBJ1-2	CASSVGTGFYGYTF
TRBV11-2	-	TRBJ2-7	CASSLKRGGGYF
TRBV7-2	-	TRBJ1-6	CASSLWGQSSYNSPLHF
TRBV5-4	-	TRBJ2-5	CASSGTHRTETQYF
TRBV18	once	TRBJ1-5	CASSPRGGSQPQHF
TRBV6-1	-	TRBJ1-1	CASTREGRGTEAFF
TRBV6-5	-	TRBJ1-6	CASSTGTNSPLHF
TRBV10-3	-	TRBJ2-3	CAISRGDRTDTQYF
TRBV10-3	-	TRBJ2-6	CAISDHRIATNVLTF
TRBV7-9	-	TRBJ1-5	CASSLAQGGRGPQPQHF
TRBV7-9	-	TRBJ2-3	CASNSRATSTDTQYF
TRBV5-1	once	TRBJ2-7	CASSHEEEAYEQYF
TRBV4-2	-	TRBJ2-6	CASSPRQGDPSGANVLTF
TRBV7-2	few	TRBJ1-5	CASSLQGWQPQHF
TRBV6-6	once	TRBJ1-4	CASNVVSSGEKLFF
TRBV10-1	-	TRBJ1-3	CASSESLGEGAGNTIYF
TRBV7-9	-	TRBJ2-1	CASSSSEQFF
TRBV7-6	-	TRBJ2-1	CASSNPGYNEQFF
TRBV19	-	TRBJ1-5	CASRESGSYYQPQHF
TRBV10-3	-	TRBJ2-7	CAIKPWTESYEQYF
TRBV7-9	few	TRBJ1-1	CASSLGQGEAFF
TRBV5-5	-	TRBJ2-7	CASSLRLAGIYEQYF
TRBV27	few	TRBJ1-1	CASSLSGVSTEAFF
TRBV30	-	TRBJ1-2	CAWSVRGLYGYTF
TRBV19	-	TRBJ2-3	CASSHFRDSVSSSTDTQYF
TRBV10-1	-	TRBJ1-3	CASSNRTATRGTIYF
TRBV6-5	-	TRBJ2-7	CASTLYEQYF
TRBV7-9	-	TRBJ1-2	CASSQRTGNYGYTF
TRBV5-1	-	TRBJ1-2	CASATSAGTGGLYGYTF
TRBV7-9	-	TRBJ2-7	CASSLNGGFYEQYF
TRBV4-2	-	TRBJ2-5	CASSYRDREETQYF
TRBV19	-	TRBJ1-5	CASQVDKVQPQHF
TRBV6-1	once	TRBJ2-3	CASSDYPGGAVDTQYF